The 24 T cell receptor beta chains below come from one sample, sequenced in a study of T cells in Graves' hyperthyroidism and ophthalmopathy. The source material, RNA transcripts, was used to amplify TCR beta CDR3 regions. First-round RT-PCR targeting the TCR CDR3 was performed with the HTBI primer set. TCRdb reprocessed the multiplex PCR reads with MiXCR, giving one entry per CDR3 protein. The sample yields over 700,000 distinct CDR3 sequences, 35% to 40% seen once. Input material: blood. The receptors shown here come from a young man with Graves' hyperthyroidism.

This chain links TRBV25-1 with TRBJ2-7, with D maybe TRBD2 (5 bases). The germline V gene encodes CDR1 MGHDK and CDR2 SYGVNS. V gave up 10 bases and J gave up 4 bases, with 14 bases separating them. This CDR3 comprises 12 residues. This CDR3 is CATSPRTYEQYF. CDR3 nucleotides: TGTGCCACCTCTCCCAGGACTTACGAGCAGTACTTC.

This clonotype has a count of ten or more. The chain uses TRBV5-1 and TRBJ2-7; no firm D call. The germline CDR1 and CDR2 sequences are SGHRS and YFSETQ. Trimming pared 2 bases from V and 5 bases from J, leaving 8 bases between. This CDR3 region has 12 residues. The CDR3 loop reads CASSLEEHEQYF. DNA of the CDR3: TGCGCCAGCAGCTTAGAGGAGCACGAGCAGTACTTC.

There are many counts of this clonotype. The CDR3 sequence is CASSPGLTPGYTF. In nucleotides, the CDR3 is TGTGCCAGCTCACCAGGGCTTACTCCAGGCTACACCTTC. The chain carries TRBV7-6 and TRBJ1-2; tentative D call: TRBD1 (5 bases). The length of the CDR3 is 13 residues. The germline CDR1 and CDR2 sequences are SGHVS and FNYEAQ. Trimming removed 8 bases from V and 8 bases from J, with 18 bases in between.

In this sample, this clonotype turned up many times. This chain connects TRBV12-3 or TRBV12-4 to TRBJ2-7; D not resolved. CDR3 length: 13 residues. Trimming removed 3 bases from V and 3 bases from J, with 9 bases in between. For the CDR3, the DNA is TGTGCCAGCAGTTTCCCCCCCCGCTACGAGCAGTACTTC. This encodes CASSFPPRYEQYF.

This clonotype was seen at least ten times. The rearrangement joins TRBV5-1 to TRBJ1-6; TRBD1 matches at 7 bases. CDR3 length: 15 residues. V trimming: 0 bases; J trimming: 8 bases; junction bases outside the gene matches: 5. Germline V gene lookup returns CDR1 SGHRS and CDR2 YFSETQ. CDR3: CASSLATGTDSPLHF. Here the CDR3 DNA reads TGCGCCAGCAGCTTGGCGACAGGGACGGATTCACCCCTCCACTTT.

This clonotype was counted ten times or more. The genes are TRBV4-1 and TRBJ2-7, with 7 bases matching TRBD1. Germline V gives CDR1 MGHRA, CDR2 YSYEKL. The CDR3 has 12 amino acids. V dropped 4 bases and J dropped 5; count of bases not matched to a gene: 2. CDR3 loop: CASSPQGDEQYF. The CDR3 bases are TGCGCCAGCAGCCCTCAGGGGGACGAGCAGTACTTC.

Note on this clonotype: A read error may account for a junction end that differs from germline. The chain couples TRBV7-2 to TRBJ1-3; D gene unclear. CDR1 SGHTA and CDR2 FQGNSA come from the germline V gene. The CDR3 is made up of 15 amino acids. The CDR3 here is CASSQDGYSGNTIYF. In DNA, the CDR3 is TGCGCCAGCAGCCAAGACGGTTACTCTGGAAACACCATATATTTT.

As for this clonotype: A much larger clone is a single base away; this may be a read error. The chain has TRBV2 and TRBJ1-1; D gene ambiguous. The CDR3 spans 11 residues. The V gene's germline CDR1 is SNHLY and CDR2 FYNNEI. Here the CDR3 reads CASIEGPEASF. For the CDR3, the DNA is TGTGCCAGCATTGAGGGTCCTGAAGCTTCCTTT.

This rearrangement joins TRBV7-9 to TRBJ2-7, with D perhaps being TRBD1 or TRBD2 (5 bases each). Germline lookup yields CDR1 SEHNR and CDR2 FQNEAQ (reference sequence). The CDR3 length is 15 residues. The V and J ends lost 5 bases and 2 bases respectively, with 16 bases between them. The CDR3, as DNA: TGTGCCAGCAGCCCCGGCCTGGGGGATCCCTACGAGCAGTACTTC. Encoded protein: CASSPGLGDPYEQYF.

This clonotype occurred a few times. This chain uses TRBV7-2 with TRBJ1-1; D gene uncertain. Germline assignment: CDR1 SGHTA and CDR2 FQGNSA. CDR3 size: 14 residues. V lost 5 bases, J lost 1 base, and 11 bases lay in between. CDR3 loop: CASSRRLGNTEAFF. DNA for the CDR3: TGTGCCAGCAGCCGCCGGTTGGGGAACACTGAAGCTTTCTTT.

The chain recombines TRBV5-1 with TRBJ2-7, with 8 bases lining up with TRBD2. Germline trimming cut 4 bases from V and 5 bases from J; bases unmatched to any gene: 8. The germline V gene encodes CDR1 SGHRS and CDR2 YFSETQ. The CDR3 loop spans 14 amino acids. CDR3 DNA: TGCGCCAGCAGCCCCGGTGGCGGGGGGAACGAGCAGTACTTC. Amino acids: CASSPGGGGNEQYF.

This clonotype was seen a handful of times. The chain employs TRBV7-9 and TRBJ2-5; 8 bases align to TRBD1. The CDR3 contains 14 residues. The V gene's germline CDR1 is SEHNR and CDR2 FQNEAQ (reference sequence). Germline trimming cut 6 bases from V and 4 bases from J; bases unmatched to any gene: 7. The CDR3 reads CASSWGTGRETQYF. CDR3 DNA sequence: TGTGCCAGCAGTTGGGGGACAGGTAGAGAGACCCAGTACTTC.

This clonotype has just one count. The chain joins TRBV15 to TRBJ1-5; TRBD1 aligns across 7 bases. The CDR3 runs to 16 residues. Trimming removed 3 bases from V and 5 bases from J; junction bases left unmatched: 10. Per the germline V gene, CDR1 is LNHNV and CDR2 is YYDKDF (reference sequence). In DNA form, the CDR3 reads TGTGCCACCAGCAGGACTTCCCCAGGGGGTGATCAGCCCCAGCATTTT. Its protein is CATSRTSPGGDQPQHF. The entire variable domain, with the rest obtained from reference TRBV15 and TRBJ1-5, is as follows: DAMVIQNPRYQVTQFGKPVTLSCSQTLNHNVMYWYQQKSSQAPKLLFHYYDKDFNNEADTPDNFQSRRPNTSFCFLDIRSPGLGDTAMYLCATSRTSPGGDQPQHFGDGTRLSIL.

This chain links TRBV7-2 with TRBJ2-7, with D possibly being TRBD2 (7 bases). CDR1 SGHTA and CDR2 FQGNSA come from the germline V gene. Trimming removed 5 bases at V and 6 bases at J, with 14 bases between. The CDR3 is 13 residues long. The CDR3 loop reads CASSQGGGLEQYF. CDR3 in DNA: TGTGCCAGCAGCCAAGGGGGGGGGCTCGAGCAGTACTTC. The variable domain in full, with the rest retrieved from reference TRBV7-2 and TRBJ2-7, is GAGVSQSPSNKVTEKGKDVELRCDPISGHTALYWYRQSLGQGLEFLIYFQGNSAPDKSGLPSDRFSAERTGGSVSTLTIQRTQQEDSAVYLCASSQGGGLEQYFGPGTRLTVT.

The sample holds many counts of this clonotype. The V and J genes are TRBV2 and TRBJ1-5, with 8 bases matching TRBD1. The CDR3 consists of 13 residues. Germline loops: CDR1 SNHLY, CDR2 FYNNEI. The V gene end was trimmed by 6 bases and the J gene end by 6 bases; junction bases not matched to a gene: 4. The CDR3 here is CASSGQGPQPQHF. CDR3 nucleotides: TGTGCCAGCAGCGGACAGGGCCCTCAGCCCCAGCATTTT. Full variable domain (rest looked up from reference TRBV2 and TRBJ1-5): EPEVTQTPSHQVTQMGQEVILRCVPISNHLYFYWYRQILGQKVEFLVSFYNNEISEKSEIFDDQFSVERPDGSNFTLKIRSTKLEDSAMYFCASSGQGPQPQHFGDGTRLSIL.

The chain couples TRBV2 to TRBJ2-7; D might be TRBD2 (5 bases). Trimming cost V 10 bases and J 2 bases, with 24 bases left between them. CDR1 is SNHLY and CDR2 is FYNNEI in the germline V gene. The CDR3 totals 16 residues. In DNA form, the CDR3 reads TGTGCCACCACAGAGCCCCCTAGCCGTCCCCCCTACGAGCAGTACTTC. It is translated as CATTEPPSRPPYEQYF.

This chain's CDR3 is CASSSPVGEAFF. The CDR3 DNA reads as TGTGCCAGCAGTAGCCCGGTGGGTGAAGCTTTCTTT. This rearrangement joins TRBV7-2 to TRBJ1-1; D gene ambiguous. CDR1 and CDR2 from the germline V gene are SGHTA and FQGNSA. The CDR3 runs 12 residues. V was clipped by 6 bases and J by 7 bases, with 12 bases between them.

This chain links TRBV9 with TRBJ2-7; D unresolved. The CDR3 is 14 residues long. V dropped 0 bases and J dropped 0 bases, with 7 bases sitting between them. Germline V lookup: CDR1 SGDLS, CDR2 YYNGEE. The CDR3 nucleotides read TGTGCCAGCAGCGTAGCCATTTACTCCTACGAGCAGTACTTC. It yields the protein CASSVAIYSYEQYF.

The sample holds a few counts of this clonotype. V usage is TRBV7-9 and J usage is TRBJ1-1, with 9 bases that match TRBD1. The CDR3 has 16 residues. After removal of 6 bases from V and 0 bases from J, the junction contained 8 bases not matched to a gene. Germline CDR1 reads SEHNR; CDR2 reads FQNEAQ (reference sequence). The CDR3 spells CASSRTGAYLNTEAFF. CDR3 in DNA: TGTGCCAGCAGTCGGACAGGGGCCTACCTGAACACTGAAGCTTTCTTT.

This clonotype was seen many times. The chain recombines TRBV20-1 with TRBJ1-1; tentative D call: TRBD1 (5 bases). The length of the CDR3 is 14 residues. The germline V and J ends were trimmed by 2 bases and 6 bases, with 16 bases remaining between them. Germline loops: CDR1 DFQATT, CDR2 SNEGSKA (reference sequence). CDR3 loop: CSARPSSGHAEAFF. The CDR3 region has the DNA TGCAGTGCTAGACCTTCCTCGGGGCACGCTGAAGCTTTCTTT.

This clonotype was recorded many times. The V call is TRBV2, the J call TRBJ1-4; a weak D match, TRBD1 (6 bases). Germline lookup yields CDR1 SNHLY and CDR2 FYNNEI. Between the trimmed V and J ends, which lost 3 bases and 7 bases, there was a span of 18 bases. CDR3 length: 16 amino acids. The CDR3 DNA follows: TGTGCCAGCAGTGACCCTTGGACAGACGCGGGTGAAAAACTGTTTTTT. Amino acids: CASSDPWTDAGEKLFF.

Regarding this clonotype: A much bigger clone sits one base away, suggesting this may be a read error. This rearrangement joins TRBV7-8 to TRBJ2-7, with a weak D call TRBD2 (5 bases). Per germline, CDR1 SGHVS and CDR2 FQNEAQ. The CDR3 is 14 residues long. The CDR3 DNA reads TGTACCAGCAGCCTAGGATATGAGGGATTCGAGCAGTACTTC. This codes for CTSSLGYEGFEQYF.

The J gene is TRBJ2-7, the V gene TRBV10-3; 12 nucleotides align to TRBD1. V lost 0 bases, J lost 4 bases, and 10 bases stayed unmatched. The CDR3 has 18 amino acids. Germline V gives CDR1 ENHRY, CDR2 SYGVKD. CDR3 loop: CAISESSPGTGGGYEQYF. In DNA form, the CDR3 reads TGTGCCATCAGTGAGTCCTCCCCCGGGACAGGGGGCGGGTACGAGCAGTACTTC.

This clonotype was counted at least ten times. The rearrangement joins TRBV29-1 to TRBJ1-4, with 8 positions matching TRBD1. Germline CDR1 is SQVTM and CDR2 is ANQGSEA. The CDR3 sequence is 12 residues long. V lost 6 bases and J lost 6; bases outside the gene matches: 3. This CDR3 reads CSVQGADEKLFF. The CDR3 DNA sequence: TGCAGCGTGCAGGGGGCTGATGAAAAACTGTTTTTT. The full variable domain, with the rest looked up from reference TRBV29-1 and TRBJ1-4, is SAVISQKPSRDICQRGTSLTIQCQVDSQVTMMFWYRQQPGQSLTLIATANQGSEATYESGFVIDKFPISRPNLTFSTLTVSNMSPEDSSIYLCSVQGADEKLFFGSGTQLSVL.